These 15 T cell receptor beta chains were all obtained from the same sample, sequenced in a study of siplizumab effects on memory and regulatory T cells. Generated by immunoSEQ multiplex PCR, the TCRdb table keeps only in-frame clones and is missing some. The sample records around 110,000 clones, about 94% being singletons. Sequenced sample: non-Treg CD4+ T cells sorted from blood. The source is a human donor in good health.

The gene calls are TRBV4-1 and TRBJ2-5, with 11 bases that match TRBD2. Germline lookup yields CDR1 MGHRA and CDR2 YSYEKL. V gave up 1 base and J gave up 1 base; unmatched junction bases: 2. The CDR3 runs 16 residues. CDR3 protein: CASSQASGGSQETQYF. The CDR3 DNA sequence: TGCGCCAGCAGCCAAGCTAGCGGGGGGTCCCAAGAGACCCAGTACTTC.

V gene TRBV7-7 combines with J gene TRBJ2-5; D not resolved. The CDR3 runs 13 residues. Germline V CDR1 and CDR2: SSHAT, FNYEAQ (reference sequence). V was cut by 0 bases and J by 7 bases, with 9 bases left in between. Here the CDR3 reads CASSLAVSSTQYF. CDR3 nucleotide sequence: TGTGCCAGCAGCTTAGCGGTCTCTTCGACCCAGTACTTC.

The rearrangement links TRBV25-1 to TRBJ2-1; D is unclear. Germline CDR1 reads MGHDK; CDR2 reads SYGVNS. The CDR3 contains 15 residues. Trimming removed 3 bases from V and 7 bases from J, with 16 bases in between. In nucleotides, the CDR3 is TGTGCCAGCAGTGAGGCGGCTGGCGCTTCTAATGAGCAGTTCTTC. Translating gives CASSEAAGASNEQFF.

DNA for the CDR3: TGTGCCAGCAGCCAAGTAGGCGCCGGGGAGCTGTTTTTT. Its protein product is CASSQVGAGELFF. The chain employs TRBV4-2 and TRBJ2-2; D unclear. This CDR3 region has 13 residues. V was trimmed by 1 base and J by 6 bases, leaving 6 bases between them. From germline, CDR1 is LGHNA and CDR2 YNFKEQ.

The chain carries TRBV19 and TRBJ2-2; 11 nucleotides line up with TRBD2. J was trimmed by 0 bases and V by 6 bases; bases with no gene match: 3. CDR3 size: 16 residues. Germline V CDR1 and CDR2: LNHDA, SQIVND (reference sequence). CDR3 region: CASSGLAGTNTGELFF. CDR3 in DNA: TGTGCCAGTAGCGGACTAGCGGGTACGAACACCGGGGAGCTGTTTTTT.

V gene TRBV5-5 combines with J gene TRBJ1-2; no firm D call. CDR1 is SGHKS and CDR2 is YYEKEE in the germline V gene (reference sequence). The ends were cut back, 0 bases at V and 4 bases at J, with 10 bases in the middle. The CDR3 runs to 14 residues. Here the CDR3 DNA reads TGTGCCAGCAGCTTGGAGGCGGGCCTCTATGGCTACACCTTC. Translating gives CASSLEAGLYGYTF.

J is TRBJ2-2 and V is TRBV11-3, with D perhaps TRBD1 or TRBD2 (5 bases each). CDR1 is SGHNT and CDR2 is YENEEA in the germline V gene. The germline V and J ends were trimmed by 6 bases and 2 bases, with 13 bases remaining between them. The CDR3 runs 15 residues. For the CDR3, the DNA is TGTGCCAGCAGTACGGGACGGATAAACACCGGGGAGCTGTTTTTT. Amino acids: CASSTGRINTGELFF. The full variable domain, completed using reference TRBV11-3 and TRBJ2-2, is EAGVVQSPRYKIIEKKQPVAFWCNPISGHNTLYWYLQNLGQGPELLIRYENEEAVDDSQLPKDRFSAERLKGVDSTLKIQPAELGDSAVYLCASSTGRINTGELFFGEGSRLTVL.

The gene calls are TRBV21-1 and TRBJ2-7; the DNA was not compared with TRBD1, the D call given in the table. TRBV21-1 is classified as a pseudogene. CDR3 length: 15 residues. The CDR3 spells CASPTRGGYSYEQYF. CDR3 nucleotides: TGTGCCAGTCCTACGAGAGGGGGCTACTCCTACGAGCAGTACTTC.

The chain has TRBV6-5 and TRBJ1-1; D is unclear. V lost 0 bases to trimming and J lost 7 bases, with 15 bases between them. From germline, CDR1 is MNHEY and CDR2 SVGAGI. CDR3 length: 15 residues. CDR3 amino acids: CASSYSSGGSGEAFF. The DNA for the CDR3 is TGTGCCAGCAGTTACTCGTCCGGTGGGAGCGGTGAAGCTTTCTTT.

The chain employs TRBV5-1 and TRBJ2-7, with 9 bases lining up with TRBD2. J was trimmed by 4 bases and V by 5 bases; bases with no gene match: 7. The CDR3 length is 14 residues. CDR1 is SGHRS, CDR2 YFSETQ, per germline. The CDR3 here is CASSSGTSSYEQYF. The CDR3 coding sequence is TGCGCCAGCAGTTCCGGGACTAGCTCTTACGAGCAGTACTTC.

The genes are TRBV11-2 and TRBJ1-1; D unresolved. The germline CDR1 and CDR2 sequences are SGHAT and FQNNGV. The germline V and J ends were trimmed by 0 bases and 10 bases, with 15 bases remaining between them. This CDR3 comprises 14 residues. The DNA for the CDR3 is TGTGCCAGCAGCTTAGATGGGCCGGAGGGAGCAGCTTTCTTT. Translated: CASSLDGPEGAAFF.

This rearrangement joins TRBV27 to TRBJ2-5; perhaps TRBD1 as D (7 bases). Per the germline V gene, CDR1 is MNHEY and CDR2 is SMNVEV (reference sequence). The CDR3 consists of 13 residues. V was trimmed by 5 bases and J by 11 bases, leaving 18 bases between them. CDR3 sequence reads: CASSDREAREQYF. The CDR3, as DNA: TGTGCCAGCAGTGACAGGGAGGCTAGGGAGCAGTACTTC.

This clone has only a few counts. The J gene is TRBJ1-2, the V gene TRBV19; possible D gene TRBD1, 5 bases. Trimming took off 7 bases at V and 11 bases at J, with 23 bases between the two ends. Germline lookup yields CDR1 LNHDA and CDR2 SQIVND (reference sequence). The CDR3 covers 14 residues. The CDR3 DNA is TGTGCCAGTAACCCCAGACGCTCCAATAAGGGGTACACCTTC. Translating it yields CASNPRRSNKGYTF.

The chain has TRBV6-1 and TRBJ1-5; tentative D call: TRBD1 (6 bases). The ends were cut back, 4 bases at V and 8 bases at J, with 12 bases in the middle. The CDR3 contains 13 residues. The germline V gene encodes CDR1 MNHNS and CDR2 SASEGT. The CDR3 protein is CASSAQGREPQHF. The CDR3 DNA reads TGTGCCAGCAGTGCCCAGGGGAGGGAGCCCCAGCATTTT.

This sequence joins TRBV25-1 and TRBJ1-3, with D tentatively TRBD1 (5 bases). The CDR3 covers 14 residues. Germline V gene data show CDR1 as MGHDK and CDR2 as SYGVNS. Trimming removed 4 bases from V and 2 bases from J, with 9 bases in between. The CDR3 loop is CASSGQGTGNTIYF. Here the CDR3 DNA reads TGTGCCAGCAGTGGTCAGGGTACTGGAAACACCATATATTTT. The variable domain in full, completed from reference TRBV25-1 and TRBJ1-3, reads EADIYQTPRYLVIGTGKKITLECSQTMGHDKMYWYQQDPGMELHLIHYSYGVNSTEKGDLSSESTVSRIRTEHFPLTLESARPSHTSQYLCASSGQGTGNTIYFGEGSWLTVV.